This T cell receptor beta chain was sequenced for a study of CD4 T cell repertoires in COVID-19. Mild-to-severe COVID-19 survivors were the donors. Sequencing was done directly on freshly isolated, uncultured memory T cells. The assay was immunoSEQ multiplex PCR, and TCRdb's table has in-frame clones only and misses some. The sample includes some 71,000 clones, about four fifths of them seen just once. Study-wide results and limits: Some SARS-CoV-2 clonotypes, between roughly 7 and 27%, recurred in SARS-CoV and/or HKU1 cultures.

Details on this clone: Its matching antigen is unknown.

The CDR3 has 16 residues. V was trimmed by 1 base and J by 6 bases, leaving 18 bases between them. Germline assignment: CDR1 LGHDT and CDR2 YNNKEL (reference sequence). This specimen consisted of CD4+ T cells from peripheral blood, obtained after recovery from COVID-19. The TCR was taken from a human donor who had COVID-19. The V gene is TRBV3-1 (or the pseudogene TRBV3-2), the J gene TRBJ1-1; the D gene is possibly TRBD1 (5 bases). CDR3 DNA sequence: TGTGCCAGCAGCCAAGTCGGATTAGGACAACTCGCTGAAGCTTTCTTT. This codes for CASSQVGLGQLAEAFF.